This T cell receptor beta chain was retrieved from a study of radiation and T cells in renal cell carcinoma (dated by TCRdb to about 2020). Background on the whole study: TCR beta sequencing covered 50 or so samples in total, comprising roughly 25 tumors and roughly 27 peripheral blood samples. The final blood draw was performed at 4 weeks after radiation, at the same time as nephrectomy. Across all 50 or so samples, 4,016,671 unique CDR3 nucleotide sequences encoding 2 million to 3 million unique CDR3 amino acid sequences were identified. Overall study outcomes, separate from this receptor: Effects of radiation dose or scheduling on the TCR repertoire could not be addressed with the single-armed trial design. Top tumor clonotypes rose in blood from baseline to 2 weeks post-radiation, then contracted by 4 weeks, suggesting transient expansion of tumor-resident clones. Because pretreatment tumor biopsies were not available, the baseline intratumoral presence of clonotypes could not be determined. Blood repertoire dynamics were not followed beyond 4 weeks after treatment.

Deletion took 8 bases off V and 9 bases off J, with a span of 23 bases between the germline ends. Inclusive of the bounding cysteine and phenylalanine, the CDR3 is 15 residues long. Solely the CDR3 DNA is kept, with 45 bases framed from the first base. The germline V gene yields MGHDK for CDR1 and SYGVNS for CDR2. Following the manufacturer's recommendations, the immunoSEQ kit was used to generate TCR beta libraries from genomic DNA. To prepare libraries, a first multiplex PCR with proprietary primers was run, followed by a second PCR that added unique barcodes, and a bead cleanup was done after each round. Each sample batch included a kit-provided positive control reaction and a negative control reaction. The final libraries were assessed on an Agilent 4200 TapeStation D1000 ScreenTape, pooled by volume, and quantified by qPCR. Sequencing was performed on an Illumina NextSeq500 using a MidOutput 150-cycle cartridge, with 156 Read1 cycles, 15 Index1 cycles, and the kit custom primers. The pooled library was loaded at around 1 pM, and about 19% PhiX control was spiked in. As for how the authors treated the data: The vendor-processed data were analyzed in R, and a clonotype was defined as all T cells that share the same CDR3 nucleotide sequence. For clone abundance analyses, frequencies were normalized to the 10,000 most abundant clones in each sample. Public T cell clones, which averaged fewer than five per sample, were excluded before analysis. A difference in abundance of at least 32-fold between compartments was used to define tumor-enriched and baseline blood-enriched clonotypes. A beta-binomial differential abundance model was used to identify clonotypes that were expanded or contracted between blood time points. Tumor-blood repertoire similarity was measured with the Baroni-Urbani and Buser coefficient, and groups were compared using two-tailed Wilcoxon tests in R. The clones in this table, taken by TCRdb from immuneACCESS, are in-frame only. Not every clone is retained; where verified, under half of the shortfall comes from an unresolved V gene, and the cause of the rest is unknown. That table furnishes V, J and clone size, whereas the DNA furnished D and trimming. This sample has around 170,000 clones in its table, and 88% of those were observed once. The ten largest clones capture around 11% of the sample.

The time point label here, explained by the study, means: blood 4 weeks post-SBRT, at nephrectomy. The label giving this sample's treatment or condition can be read as: 15 Gy SBRT to primary tumor, nephrectomy 4 weeks later. The samples were obtained from a clinical trial, where primary renal cell carcinomas were treated with 15 Gy stereotactic body radiation therapy and then removed by nephrectomy 4 weeks afterward. To follow tumor-enriched clonotypes, peripheral blood was collected serially from radiation-treated patients at baseline and again at 2 weeks and 4 weeks after SBRT. All patients had renal cell carcinoma with clear cell pathology. Genomic DNA for TCR sequencing was prepared using the QIAamp DNA Blood Mini Kit (Qiagen). The analyses included only samples that passed all quality control checks. A word on this clone: The antigen this receptor binds is unknown. It has no much larger one-base neighbor in the sample; base qualities were not kept.

This TCR was sampled from a woman aged 45-60 years with renal cell carcinoma. This sample comprised blood, obtained from a patient whose treatment included radiotherapy and nephrectomy. Here the chain combines TRBV25-1 and TRBJ1-5; TRBD1 could be the D gene, as 5 bases match. The CDR3: CASPSREGVDVPQHF. The DNA sequence reads TGTGCCAGCCCCTCCAGGGAGGGAGTTGACGTGCCCCAGCATTTT.